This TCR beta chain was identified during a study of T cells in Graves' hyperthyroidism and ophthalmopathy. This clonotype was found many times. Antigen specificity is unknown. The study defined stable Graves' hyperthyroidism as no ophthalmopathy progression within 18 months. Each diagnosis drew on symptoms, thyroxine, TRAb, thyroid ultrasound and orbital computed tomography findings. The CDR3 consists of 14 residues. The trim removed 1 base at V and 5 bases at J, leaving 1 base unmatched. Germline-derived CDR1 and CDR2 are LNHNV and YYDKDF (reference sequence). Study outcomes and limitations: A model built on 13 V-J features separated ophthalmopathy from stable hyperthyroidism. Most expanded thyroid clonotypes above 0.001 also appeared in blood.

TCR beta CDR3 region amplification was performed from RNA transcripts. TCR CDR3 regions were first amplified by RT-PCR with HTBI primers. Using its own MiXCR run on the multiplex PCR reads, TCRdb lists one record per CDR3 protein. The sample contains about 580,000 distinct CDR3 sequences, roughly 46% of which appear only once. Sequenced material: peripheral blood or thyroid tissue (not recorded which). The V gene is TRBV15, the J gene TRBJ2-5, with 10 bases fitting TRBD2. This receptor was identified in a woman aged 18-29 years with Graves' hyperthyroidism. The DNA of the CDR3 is TGTGCCACCAGCAGAGTGACTAGCGGGGAGACCCAGTACTTC. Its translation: CATSRVTSGETQYF.